This TCR beta chain derives from a study of tumor-infiltrating lymphocytes in primary liver carcinoma. Germline lookup yields CDR1 MNHEY and CDR2 SVGAGI. The CDR3 consists of 13 residues. Worth noting for this clonotype: Mismatch with germline at one junction end may stem from a read error.

Unsorted bulk tissue, about 18-31 mg of it, served as the source for co-extraction of RNA and DNA. From 500 ng of total RNA, TCR beta-specific cDNA was reverse-transcribed using a constant-region primer. Researchers made the TCR beta libraries by running three nested multiplex PCR rounds with slightly modified ARM-PCR. The first two PCR rounds used TRBV1-TRBV30 forward primers with a C-beta reverse primer, nine to ten cycles each. MiXCR, run by TCRdb on the multiplex PCR reads, gives a single entry per CDR3 protein. The table has approximately 110,000 distinct CDR3 sequences, around 62% seen once. V gene TRBV6-5 combines with J gene TRBJ2-2; a possible D gene is TRBD2 (5 bases). Sequencing used liver tumor tissue from sampling region 1. The subset is: tumor region T1, superior pole. This TCR came from a woman aged 55-70 years with primary liver carcinoma and hepatitis B virus infection. For the CDR3, the DNA is TGTGCCAGCAAGCCGTATAACACCGGGGAGCCGCTTTTT. This sequence encodes CASKPYNTGEPLF.